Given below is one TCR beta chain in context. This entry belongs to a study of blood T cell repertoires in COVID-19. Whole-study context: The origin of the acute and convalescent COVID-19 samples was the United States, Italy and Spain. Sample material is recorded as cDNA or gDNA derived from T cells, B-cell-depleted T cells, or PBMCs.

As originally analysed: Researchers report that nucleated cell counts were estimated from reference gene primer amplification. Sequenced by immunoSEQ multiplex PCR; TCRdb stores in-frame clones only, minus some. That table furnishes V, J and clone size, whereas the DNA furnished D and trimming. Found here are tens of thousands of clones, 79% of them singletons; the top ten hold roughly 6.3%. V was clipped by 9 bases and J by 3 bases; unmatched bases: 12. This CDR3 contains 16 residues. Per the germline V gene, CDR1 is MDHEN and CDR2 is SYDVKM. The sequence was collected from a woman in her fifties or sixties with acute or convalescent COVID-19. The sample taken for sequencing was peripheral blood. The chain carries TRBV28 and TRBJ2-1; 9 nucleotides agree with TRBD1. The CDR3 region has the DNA TGTGCCAGTCAACCCGGGGGGACAGGGAACTACAATGAGCAGTTCTTC. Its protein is CASQPGGTGNYNEQFF.